Described below is a single TCR beta chain sequence and its context. It lacks a known antigen. Qualities for individual bases were not recorded, and no much larger clone is one base off. Systemically healthy Caucasian individuals from Russia, approximately 39 in total and aged roughly 6 to 100 years, were included as donors. Each donor gave 8.5 to 10 milliliters of peripheral blood, collected into EDTA-treated Vacutainer tubes. PBMCs were isolated by Ficoll-Paque density-gradient centrifugation, with at least 6 million obtained per sample. Total RNA, at least 5 micrograms per sample, was extracted from PBMCs with Trizol reagent. The percentages of naive CD45RAhigh/CD27high T cells were determined by flow cytometry on a PBMC aliquot from every donor. Receptor amplification or capture employed 5' RACE. The data were produced on an Illumina HiSeq 2500. A second roughly 7 to 11 cycle PCR used a sample-barcoded 5' primer and a J-beta primer mix. A template-switch 5' adaptor carrying 12 random nucleotides introduced a unique molecular identifier onto each TCR beta cDNA molecule. Each sample yielded at least 2.5 million CDR3-containing paired-end reads. First-strand cDNA synthesis was performed from all RNA using the Mint cDNA synthesis kit, with priming by a TRBC-specific oligonucleotide. Following uracil-DNA glycosylase treatment, a first 18-cycle PCR with universal primers M1SS and BC2_uni_R was performed on all cDNA. Per the authors' processing: For normalization, 1 million high-quality reads, each with a distinct molecular identifier, were randomly selected from each sample. Reads with shared molecular identifiers were discarded instead of being binned into consensus sequences. MiTCR, set to a Q25 quality threshold and the strictest error-elimination algorithm, was used for CDR3 identification, clonotype clustering and error correction. A nonparametric unseen species model with Euler transformation was used to estimate lower-bound total TCR beta diversity. The public reads were quality trimmed at Q25 with fastp and then assembled into clones with MiXCR by TCRdb, keeping productive beta chains. Duplicate CDR3 protein sequences are folded into a single record with the most common DNA and genes. These V and J calls rely on TCRdb rather than the paper's analysis. This sample comprises about 780,000 distinct CDR3 sequences, about half of them detected only once. Clones ranked in the top ten supply roughly 20% of the sample.

This record comes from a study of blood T cells in healthy people across ages (dated by TCRdb to about 2015). About the investigation overall: In model experiments, roughly one uniquely barcoded TCR beta cDNA molecule per two T cells was captured by template switching. The study measured age-related changes in TCR beta repertoire diversity using deep sequencing normalized with unique cDNA molecular identifiers. Two additional independent replicas of 1 million unique cDNA reads from the same blood draw were analyzed for two donors (one aged 18 to 29 and one aged 80 or older). To avoid experimental bias, donors of different ages were distributed randomly across sequencing lanes. Donors were grouped into four age groups: young (average approximately 15 years), middle-aged (39), aged (about 60) and long-lived (approximately 81). What the work shows at the level of the full study, not this receptor alone: Since profiling was done on bulk unsorted PBMCs, naive and antigen-experienced compartments could not be conclusively compared. Observed TCR beta diversity correlated strongly with the percentage of naive T cells measured by flow cytometry. As age increased, observed TCR beta diversity per million T cells dropped in a roughly linear way, and a significant reduction was already evident by age about 40. Total diversity estimates from one million sequenced T cells were considered lower bounds and underestimates. Donor CMV infection status was unknown, potentially confounding age-related changes in expanded clonotypes. The long-lived group showed more naive CD4+ T cells, fewer expanded clones and increased TCR diversity than the aged group, suggesting age selection.

CDR1 and CDR2, looked up from the germline V gene, are SGHTA and FQGTGA. V is reduced by 5 bases and J by 8 bases, leaving a spacing of 15 bases between them. From cysteine to phenylalanine, the CDR3 is 13 amino acids long. Kept here is only the CDR3 DNA, which spans 39 bases and is read in frame from base 1. Specimen: blood. This clonotype was obtained from a man older than 75 in good health. Here the chain combines TRBV7-3 and TRBJ1-1; 5 matching bases give a weak D call of TRBD1. The CDR3 here reads CASSAPDGGEAFF. The DNA sequence reads TGTGCCAGCAGCGCCCCGGACGGGGGAGAAGCTTTCTTT.